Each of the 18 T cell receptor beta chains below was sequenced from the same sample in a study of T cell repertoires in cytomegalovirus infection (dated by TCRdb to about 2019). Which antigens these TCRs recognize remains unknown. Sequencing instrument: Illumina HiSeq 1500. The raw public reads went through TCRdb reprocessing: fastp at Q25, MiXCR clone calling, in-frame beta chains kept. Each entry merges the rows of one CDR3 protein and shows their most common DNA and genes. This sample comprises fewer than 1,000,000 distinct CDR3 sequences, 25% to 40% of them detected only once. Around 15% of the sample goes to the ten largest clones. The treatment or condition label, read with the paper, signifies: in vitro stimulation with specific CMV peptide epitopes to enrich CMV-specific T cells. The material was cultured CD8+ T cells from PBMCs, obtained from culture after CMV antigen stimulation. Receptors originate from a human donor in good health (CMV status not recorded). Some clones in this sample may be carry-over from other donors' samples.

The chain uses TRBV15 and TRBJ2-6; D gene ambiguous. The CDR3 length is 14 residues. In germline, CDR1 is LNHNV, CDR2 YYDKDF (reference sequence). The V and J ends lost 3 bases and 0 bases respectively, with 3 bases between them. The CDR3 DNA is TGTGCCACCAGCAGTTACTCTGGGGCCAACGTCCTGACTTTC. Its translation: CATSSYSGANVLTF.

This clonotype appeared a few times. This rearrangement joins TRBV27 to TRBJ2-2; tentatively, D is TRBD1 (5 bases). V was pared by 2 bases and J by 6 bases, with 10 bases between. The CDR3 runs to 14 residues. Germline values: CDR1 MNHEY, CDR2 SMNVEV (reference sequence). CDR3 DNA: TGTGCCAGCAGTTTAGCAGGGTTTGCCGGGGAGCTGTTTTTT. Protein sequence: CASSLAGFAGELFF.

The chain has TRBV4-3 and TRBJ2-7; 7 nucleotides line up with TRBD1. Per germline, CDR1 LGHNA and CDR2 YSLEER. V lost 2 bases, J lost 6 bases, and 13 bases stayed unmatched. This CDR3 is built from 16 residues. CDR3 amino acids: CASSQFRQGEFSEQYV. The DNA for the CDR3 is TGCGCCAGCAGCCAATTTCGACAGGGAGAGTTCTCCGAGCAGTACGTC.

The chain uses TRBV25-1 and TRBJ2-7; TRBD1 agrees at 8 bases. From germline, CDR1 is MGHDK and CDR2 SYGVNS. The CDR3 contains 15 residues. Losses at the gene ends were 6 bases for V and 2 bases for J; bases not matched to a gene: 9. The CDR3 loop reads CASSSPRTGTYEQYF. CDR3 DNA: TGTGCCAGCAGCTCGCCGAGGACAGGGACCTACGAGCAGTACTTC.

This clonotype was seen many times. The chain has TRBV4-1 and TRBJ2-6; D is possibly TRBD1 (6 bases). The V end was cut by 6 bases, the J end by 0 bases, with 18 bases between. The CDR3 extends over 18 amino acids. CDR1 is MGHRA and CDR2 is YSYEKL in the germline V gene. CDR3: CASRPHLQGPSGANVLTF. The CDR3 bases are TGCGCCAGCAGGCCACATTTACAGGGCCCCTCTGGGGCCAACGTCCTGACTTTC.

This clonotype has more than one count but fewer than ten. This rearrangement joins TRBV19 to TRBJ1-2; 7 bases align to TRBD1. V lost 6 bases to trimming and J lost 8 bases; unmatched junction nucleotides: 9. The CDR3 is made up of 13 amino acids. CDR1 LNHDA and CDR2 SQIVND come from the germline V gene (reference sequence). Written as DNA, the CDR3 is TGTGCCAGTAGGACAGGGCTCTCGACGGGCTACACCTTC. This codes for CASRTGLSTGYTF.

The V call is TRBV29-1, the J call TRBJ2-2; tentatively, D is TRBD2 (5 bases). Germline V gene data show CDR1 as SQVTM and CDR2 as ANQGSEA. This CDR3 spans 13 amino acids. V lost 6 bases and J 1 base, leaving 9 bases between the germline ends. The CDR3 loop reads CSVFGLNTGELFF. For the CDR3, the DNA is TGCAGCGTCTTCGGACTGAACACCGGGGAGCTGTTTTTT.

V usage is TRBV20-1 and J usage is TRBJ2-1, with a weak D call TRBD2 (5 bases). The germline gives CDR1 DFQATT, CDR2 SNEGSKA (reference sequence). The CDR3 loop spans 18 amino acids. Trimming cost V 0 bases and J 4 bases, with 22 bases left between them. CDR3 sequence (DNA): TGCAGTGCTAGAGATCGTTTTAGCGAGTACAGCAGATACAATGAGCAGTTCTTC. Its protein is CSARDRFSEYSRYNEQFF.

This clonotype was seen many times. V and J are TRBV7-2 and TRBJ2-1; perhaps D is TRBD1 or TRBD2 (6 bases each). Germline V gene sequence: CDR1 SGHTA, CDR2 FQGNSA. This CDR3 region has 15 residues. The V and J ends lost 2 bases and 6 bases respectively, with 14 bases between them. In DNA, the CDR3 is TGTGCCAGCAGCTTATTTTCTGGGGGGCCCAATGAGCAGTTCTTC. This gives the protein CASSLFSGGPNEQFF.

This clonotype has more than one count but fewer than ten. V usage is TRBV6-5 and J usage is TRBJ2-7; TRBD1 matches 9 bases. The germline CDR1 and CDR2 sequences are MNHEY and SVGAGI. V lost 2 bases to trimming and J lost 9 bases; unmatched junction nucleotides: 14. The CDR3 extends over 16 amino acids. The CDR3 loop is CASSYGGTGSSFGQYF. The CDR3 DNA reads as TGTGCCAGCAGTTACGGGGGGACAGGGTCGAGTTTTGGGCAGTACTTC.

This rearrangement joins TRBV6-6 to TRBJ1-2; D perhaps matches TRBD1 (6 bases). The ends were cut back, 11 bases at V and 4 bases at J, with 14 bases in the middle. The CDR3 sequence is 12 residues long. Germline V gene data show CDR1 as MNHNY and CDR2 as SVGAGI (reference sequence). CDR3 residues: CAAGHPLYGYTF. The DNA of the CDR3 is TGTGCCGCGGGACACCCACTCTATGGCTACACCTTC.

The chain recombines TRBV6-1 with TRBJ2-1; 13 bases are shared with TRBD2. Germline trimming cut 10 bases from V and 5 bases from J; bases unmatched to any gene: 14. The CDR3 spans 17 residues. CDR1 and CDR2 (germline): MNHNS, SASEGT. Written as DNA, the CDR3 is TGTGCCATAATACCGGGACTCGGGACTAGCGGGGACAATGAGCAGTTCTTC. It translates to CAIIPGLGTSGDNEQFF.

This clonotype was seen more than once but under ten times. This CDR3 is CASSQATSGGNEQFF. CDR3 DNA sequence: TGCGCCAGCAGCCAAGCGACTAGCGGGGGGAATGAGCAGTTCTTC. The chain uses TRBV4-1 and TRBJ2-1; 13 bases line up with TRBD2. J lost 7 bases, V lost 1 base, and 1 base had no gene match. The length of the CDR3 is 15 residues. Per the germline V gene, CDR1 is MGHRA and CDR2 is YSYEKL.

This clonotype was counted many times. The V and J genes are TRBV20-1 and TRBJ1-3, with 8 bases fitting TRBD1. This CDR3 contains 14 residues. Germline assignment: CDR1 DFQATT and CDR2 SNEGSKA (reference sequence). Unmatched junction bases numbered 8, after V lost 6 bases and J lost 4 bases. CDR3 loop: CSAPGQGEGNTIYF. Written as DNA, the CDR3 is TGCAGTGCCCCCGGACAGGGCGAGGGAAACACCATATATTTT.

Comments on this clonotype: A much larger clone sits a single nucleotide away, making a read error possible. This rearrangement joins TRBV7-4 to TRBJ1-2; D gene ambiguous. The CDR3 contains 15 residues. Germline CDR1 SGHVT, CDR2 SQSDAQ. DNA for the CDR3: TGTGCCAGCAGCACAACCCCGGCCCCGGGCTATGGCTACTCCTTC. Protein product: CASSTTPAPGYGYSF.

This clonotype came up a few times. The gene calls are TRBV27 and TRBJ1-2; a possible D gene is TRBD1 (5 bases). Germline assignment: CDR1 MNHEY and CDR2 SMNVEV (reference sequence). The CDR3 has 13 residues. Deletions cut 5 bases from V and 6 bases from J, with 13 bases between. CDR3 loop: CASSNSGINGYTF. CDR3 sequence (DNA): TGTGCCAGCAGTAACTCAGGGATAAATGGCTACACCTTC.

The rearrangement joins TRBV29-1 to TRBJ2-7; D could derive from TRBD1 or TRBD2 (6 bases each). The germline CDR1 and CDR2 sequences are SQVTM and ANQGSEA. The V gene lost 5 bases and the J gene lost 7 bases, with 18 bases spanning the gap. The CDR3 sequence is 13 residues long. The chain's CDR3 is CSVSPTGAREQYF. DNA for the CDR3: TGCAGCGTTAGTCCGACGGGGGCGAGGGAGCAGTACTTC.

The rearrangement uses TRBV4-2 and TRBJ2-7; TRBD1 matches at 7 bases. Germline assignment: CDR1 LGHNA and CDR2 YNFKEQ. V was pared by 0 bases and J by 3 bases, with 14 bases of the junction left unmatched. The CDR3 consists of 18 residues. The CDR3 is CASSQEPGHRGPFYEQYF. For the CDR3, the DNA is TGTGCCAGCAGCCAAGAGCCAGGGCACAGGGGTCCCTTCTACGAGCAGTACTTC.